This TCR beta chain was documented in a study of blood T cell repertoires in COVID-19 (dated by TCRdb to about 2020). For context, the study as a whole: Collaborator samples came from the United States, Italy and Spain and covered acute and convalescent phases of COVID-19. The prospective study material was composed of cDNA or gDNA derived from T cells, B-cell-depleted T cells, or PBMCs. Subjects who had been exposed to COVID-19, were actively infected with it, or had recovered from it provided the deeply sampled blood TCRbeta repertoires that made up the dataset. The repertoires were made available in a free public database intended to serve as a resource for research on the immune response to SARS-CoV-2. Samples were obtained from the ongoing ImmuneRACE study (first 160 participants) and from about 1,300 subjects provided by 6 global collaborators. The sample metadata nearly always contained a de-identified subject ID, COVID-19 status, age in years and sex. HLA class I and class II types, where available, came from metadata supplied by the sample provider rather than from assay-based typing.

V is cut back by 2 bases and J by 5 bases, with 15 bases in the junction unmatched. There are 18 amino acids in the CDR3, from cysteine to phenylalanine inclusive. Solely the CDR3 DNA is kept, with 54 bases framed from the first base. Turning to this clone: This clone's antigen is unknown. No clone much larger than this one lies a single base away; base qualities are absent.

Findings and caveats that apply to the study as a whole: The amount of clinical and demographic metadata varied by source and participant and was provided uncurated.

TCRbeta CDR3 regions were amplified from genomic DNA using the immunoSEQ Assay, a bias-controlled multiplex PCR. Per the source publication's procedure: Nucleated cell counts per sample were estimated from amplification of reference gene primers within the assay. To quantify the absolute abundance of each unique TCRbeta CDR3 rearrangement, sequence reads were collapsed and filtered. Productive Simpson clonality was computed per sample as the square root of Simpson's diversity index over productive rearrangements. TCRdb holds this immuneACCESS table with in-frame rearrangements only. Some clones are missing; in checked studies, unresolved V genes explain under half, and the rest has no known cause. V and J calls and clone size follow that table, whereas D and trimming were derived from the DNA. The sample yields more than 200,000 clones; around nine tenths were counted once. Clones ranked in the top ten supply 3.5% to 5% of the sample.

Participants in the prospective study were enrolled through a virtual design, were aged roughly 18 to 100 years, and lived in approximately 25 United States geographic areas. To assign participants to cohorts, the prospective study relied on clinical history that participants themselves reported in a screening survey and a study questionnaire. For ImmuneRACE Cohort 3, a participant was defined as recovered based on two consecutive negative NP/OP PCR tests, clearance by a healthcare professional, or resolution of symptoms. Mobile phlebotomists in the prospective study collected whole blood, serum and a nasopharyngeal or oropharyngeal swab from every participant. Prospective study participants could optionally give additional blood draws and questionnaires over a roughly 2-month period. Before DNA extraction, prospective study blood samples were shipped either frozen or at room temperature.

This sequence uses TRBV23-1 and TRBJ1-5, and 7 junctional nucleotides match TRBD1. TRBV23-1 carries the ORF label, with uncertain function. This clonotype was obtained from a woman in her twenties or thirties who had recovered from COVID-19. Material for sequencing was PBMCs or T cells enriched from blood (not recorded which). The CDR3: CASSQTGPYRGNYQPQHF. In nucleotides, the sequence is TGCGCCAGCAGTCAAACCGGCCCTTACAGGGGCAATTATCAGCCCCAGCATTTT.